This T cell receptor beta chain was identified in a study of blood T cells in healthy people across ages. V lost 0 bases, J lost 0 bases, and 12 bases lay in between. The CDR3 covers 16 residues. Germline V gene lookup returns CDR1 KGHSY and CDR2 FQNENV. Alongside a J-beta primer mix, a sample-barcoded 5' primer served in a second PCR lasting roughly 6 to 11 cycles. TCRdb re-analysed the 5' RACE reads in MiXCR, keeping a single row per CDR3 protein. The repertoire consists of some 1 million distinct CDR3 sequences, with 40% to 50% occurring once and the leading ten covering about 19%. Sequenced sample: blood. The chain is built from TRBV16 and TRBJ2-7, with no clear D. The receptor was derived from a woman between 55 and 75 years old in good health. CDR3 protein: CASSQSSTSSSYEQYF. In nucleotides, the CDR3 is TGTGCCAGCAGCCAATCAAGCACTTCCAGCTCCTACGAGCAGTACTTC.